The following is a T cell receptor (beta chain) sequence with its context. The antigen is unknown. Once extracted for a subset, genomic DNA was divided evenly among several immunoSEQ plates. Source study methods: For the immunoSEQ data, sequences were junction-only without quality scores, so filtering differed. Sequenced by immunoSEQ multiplex PCR; TCRdb stores in-frame clones only, minus some. The V and J calls and clone size are taken from that table; D and trimming were inferred from the DNA. The repertoire holds millions of clones, with approximately 95% as singletons. The sample is drawn from a study of shared clonotypes between healthy human individuals. CDR1 and CDR2 from the germline V gene are MNHEY and SVGAGI. This CDR3 has 13 residues. Trimming shortened V by 2 bases and J by 0 bases, and 1 base separated the two germline ends. Study-level results: Non-shared clonotypes were found to have lower generation probabilities than the clonotypes that were shared by all four of the sorted-subset donors. Owing to a small donor count, the genetic and exposure-history diversity represented was limited.

This receptor was taken from a man younger than 30 in good health. The sample consisted of naive CD4+ T cells sorted from blood. Subset in this sample: CD45RA+ positively selected. The chain uses TRBV6-5 and TRBJ2-2; D is undetermined. CDR3 bases: TGTGCCAGCAGTTACGCGAACACCGGGGAGCTGTTTTTT. Its translation: CASSYANTGELFF.